This entry features one TCR beta chain sequence. The antigen remains undetermined. Germline CDR1 KGHDR, CDR2 SFDVKD. CDR3 length: 13 residues. The ends were cut back, 0 bases at V and 7 bases at J, with 6 bases in the middle. The entry originates in a study of T cells in Graves' hyperthyroidism and ophthalmopathy. Study as a whole: Peripheral blood specimens were obtained at initial diagnosis, prior to any treatment.

General study findings and limits: Ophthalmopathy and stable hyperthyroidism were told apart by a 13 V-J model.

Amplified TCR beta CDR3 regions derived from RNA transcripts. A set of HTBI primers served as the primers for a first-round RT-PCR of the TCR CDR3. TCRdb re-analysed the multiplex PCR reads in MiXCR, keeping a single row per CDR3 protein. In the table there are roughly 740,000 distinct CDR3 sequences, less than 20% of which are singletons. This receptor was taken from a man younger than 35 with Graves' hyperthyroidism. The specimen sequenced was blood. The chain uses TRBV24-1 and TRBJ2-1; tentatively, D is TRBD1 (5 bases). CDR3 bases: TGTGCCACCAGTGATTTGTCAGGGAATGAGCAGTTCTTC. Residues: CATSDLSGNEQFF.